This record covers a single T cell receptor (beta chain). Autoimmune disease history or systemic immunosuppression was exclusionary. CDR1 and CDR2 (germline): SGHRS, YFSETQ. The CDR3 contains 13 residues. Deletions cut 5 bases from V and 1 base from J, with 7 bases between. The table came from immunoSEQ multiplex PCR; TCRdb's copy has only in-frame clones and leaves some out. The data show just over 70,000 clones, with about four fifths seen just once and roughly 0.85% held by the top ten. The data were taken from a study of OX40 agonist ivuxolimab in advanced cancers. For the study at large: Anti-PD-1, anti-PD-L1 or anti-CTLA-4 therapy given earlier was allowed, and roughly 38% had some.

The rearrangement uses TRBV5-1 and TRBJ1-3; a possible D gene is TRBD1 (5 bases). The receptor comes from an adult with an advanced solid tumor such as melanoma, head and neck, liver or kidney cancer. The sequencing used CD4+ or CD8+ T cells sorted from blood, collected in a trial of the OX40 agonist ivuxolimab. The CDR3 reads CASRQGSGNTIYF. In DNA form, the CDR3 reads TGCGCCAGCAGGCAGGGATCTGGAAACACCATATATTTT.